Sequencing of this T cell receptor beta chain was carried out in a study of molecular identifiers for immune sequencing clone quantification. This CDR3 is built from 14 residues. Per the germline V gene, CDR1 is SGHRS and CDR2 is YFSETQ. J was trimmed by 2 bases and V by 5 bases; bases with no gene match: 3. Details on this clonotype: What it binds is unknown.

Bulk TCR libraries were made with methods that had been previously described and with listed TCR primers. TCRdb itself ran the PCR reads through MiXCR, one entry per CDR3 protein. This table holds about 97,000 distinct CDR3 sequences, more than 20% found once. Using a CD8+CD4-CCR7+CD45RA+ phenotype, naive CD8 T cells were sorted. Points from the study as a whole: Jurkat TCR RNA that was spiked in from one cell was reportedly detectable among one million naive cells. Clones above 20 RNA copies contained over 98% of effector molecules and under 1% of naive molecules.

The sequencing sample was made of naive CD8+ T cells from blood, with Jurkat cell RNA spiked in. Described subset: FACS-sorted CD8+CD4-CCR7+CD45RA+ naive T cells. The receptor was isolated from a human donor in good health. Some libraries in this study had Jurkat cell RNA spiked in. This chain links TRBV5-1 with TRBJ2-1; TRBD1 matches at 8 bases. In DNA form, the CDR3 reads TGCGCCAGCAGAGACAGGGGTCCCTACAATGAGCAGTTCTTC. Its protein product is CASRDRGPYNEQFF.